Shown below are 16 T cell receptor beta chains from a single sample sequenced in a study of neurological immune-mediated disorders. TCRdb reanalysed the 5' RACE reads using MiXCR and keeps one entry per CDR3 protein. The table shows approximately 23,000 distinct CDR3 sequences, with 10% occurring only once. Sequencing was done on a sample of PBMCs. These receptors all come from a woman aged 55 to 70 with HTLV-1-associated myelopathy (HAM/TSP).

This clonotype showed up many times. V gene TRBV11-3 combines with J gene TRBJ2-7, with D perhaps being TRBD1 or TRBD2 (5 bases each). Trimming removed 3 bases from V and 2 bases from J, with 14 bases in between. Germline loops: CDR1 SGHNT, CDR2 YENEEA. This CDR3 contains 15 residues. DNA of the CDR3: TGTGCCAGCAGCTTGACCGGGACGGACACCTACGAGCAGTACTTC. Translated, it gives CASSLTGTDTYEQYF.

This clonotype was seen repeatedly, ten times or more. This chain joins TRBV5-1 and TRBJ2-7; possible D gene TRBD2, 6 bases. The germline V gene encodes CDR1 SGHRS and CDR2 YFSETQ. The CDR3 totals 14 residues. Trimming shortened V by 4 bases and J by 7 bases, and 18 bases separated the two germline ends. The CDR3 region is CASSQTAGLGEQYF. In DNA form, the CDR3 reads TGCGCCAGCAGCCAAACCGCGGGGTTGGGGGAGCAGTACTTC.

The table lists this clonotype with many counts. J is TRBJ2-3 and V is TRBV5-1; D tentatively reads TRBD1 or TRBD2 (5 bases each). Germline CDR1 reads SGHRS; CDR2 reads YFSETQ. Trimming cost V 2 bases and J 4 bases, with 11 bases left between them. The CDR3 contains 14 residues. CDR3 sequence: CASSFEGFPDTQYF. CDR3 DNA: TGCGCCAGCAGCTTCGAGGGGTTCCCAGATACGCAGTATTTT. Using reference TRBV5-1 and TRBJ2-3 for the parts outside the CDR3, the full variable domain is KAGVTQTPRYLIKTRGQQVTLSCSPISGHRSVSWYQQTPGQGLQFLFEYFSETQRNKGNFPGRFSGRQFSNSRSEMNVSTLELGDSALYLCASSFEGFPDTQYFGPGTRLTVL.

This clonotype came up a few times. The genes are TRBV7-2 and TRBJ1-6, with unresolved D. Trimming removed 4 bases from V and 10 bases from J, with 5 bases in between. Looked up from germline, CDR1 is SGHTA and CDR2 is FQGNSA. The CDR3 totals 11 residues. This chain's CDR3 is CASSSWSPLHF. Written as DNA, the CDR3 is TGTGCCAGCAGCTCGTGGTCACCCCTCCACTTT.

This clonotype was recorded many times. The chain links TRBV2 to TRBJ1-3; no definite D call. Trimming cost V 8 bases and J 0 bases, with 2 bases left between them. Germline V CDR1 and CDR2: SNHLY, FYNNEI. This CDR3 region has 11 residues. For the CDR3, the DNA is TGTGCCAGCCTCTCTGGAAACACCATATATTTT. Residues: CASLSGNTIYF. The whole variable domain, remainder taken from reference TRBV2 and TRBJ1-3, is EPEVTQTPSHQVTQMGQEVILRCVPISNHLYFYWYRQILGQKVEFLVSFYNNEISEKSEIFDDQFSVERPDGSNFTLKIRSTKLEDSAMYFCASLSGNTIYFGEGSWLTVV.

This clonotype is deemed medium-sized (0.01 to 0.1%). This chain joins TRBV2 and TRBJ1-6; tentative D call: TRBD1 (5 bases). V was shortened by 5 bases and J by 3 bases, with 11 bases between the two germline ends. The V gene's germline CDR1 is SNHLY and CDR2 FYNNEI. This CDR3 spans 15 amino acids. CDR3: CASSRGKHYNSPLHF. DNA of the CDR3: TGTGCCAGCAGTCGGGGCAAACACTATAATTCACCCCTCCACTTT.

This clonotype was picked up many times. The V gene is TRBV5-1, the J gene TRBJ1-2; 10 nucleotides line up with TRBD1. Trimming removed 0 bases from V and 7 bases from J; junction bases left unmatched: 6. Germline V CDR1 and CDR2: SGHRS, YFSETQ. The CDR3 length is 15 residues. The DNA for the CDR3 is TGCGCCAGCAGCTTGGCAGGGACAGGGGCCTCTGGCTACACCTTC. Translation gives CASSLAGTGASGYTF.

J is TRBJ2-3 and V is TRBV5-1; tentatively, D is TRBD1 or TRBD2 (5 bases each). The V end was cut by 4 bases, the J end by 1 base, with 16 bases between. The CDR3 runs to 16 residues. The germline V gene has CDR1 SGHRS and CDR2 YFSETQ. The CDR3 loop is CASSGTSIWGTDTQYF. DNA for the CDR3: TGCGCCAGCAGCGGGACGTCTATCTGGGGCACAGATACGCAGTATTTT.

This clonotype has a count of ten or more. This rearrangement joins TRBV7-9 to TRBJ1-2, with a possible D match to TRBD1 (5 bases). Trimming shortened V by 2 bases and J by 4 bases, and 14 bases separated the two germline ends. CDR1 is SEHNR, CDR2 FQNEAQ, per germline (reference sequence). There are 15 residues in the CDR3. The CDR3 DNA follows: TGTGCCAGCAGCTTAAGCGTAACCGGGGGCTATGGCTACACCTTC. Residues: CASSLSVTGGYGYTF.

This clonotype was detected many times. The chain uses TRBV6-4 and TRBJ2-1; TRBD1 aligns across 7 bases. Germline V lookup: CDR1 MRHNA, CDR2 SNTAGT. The CDR3 is 13 residues long. The trim removed 5 bases at V and 6 bases at J, leaving 4 bases unmatched. The CDR3 DNA reads TGTGCCAGCAGTCCAGGGACAGCCAATGAGCAGTTCTTC. It translates to CASSPGTANEQFF.

This clonotype was seen many times. The rearrangement joins TRBV30 to TRBJ1-5; D is undetermined. Germline assignment: CDR1 GTSNPN and CDR2 SVGIG (reference sequence). The CDR3 has 12 amino acids. V gave up 2 bases and J gave up 6 bases, with 8 bases separating them. The CDR3 is CAWSPKGQPQHF. The CDR3 coding sequence is TGTGCCTGGAGTCCAAAGGGTCAGCCCCAGCATTTT.

This clonotype was counted many times. This rearrangement joins TRBV20-1 to TRBJ2-7; 7 bases fit TRBD2. The CDR3 runs 16 residues. Trimming removed 0 bases from V and 0 bases from J; junction bases left unmatched: 8. CDR1 is DFQATT and CDR2 is SNEGSKA in the germline V gene (reference sequence). For the CDR3, the DNA is TGCAGTGCTAGAGACTTGCGGGGGACCAGCTCCTACGAGCAGTACTTC. This sequence encodes CSARDLRGTSSYEQYF.

Worth noting for this clonotype: An end of the junction differs from the germline gene, which may be a read error. The chain uses TRBV27 and TRBJ2-6, with D tentatively TRBD1 (6 bases). The CDR3 sequence is 15 residues long. Germline loops: CDR1 MNHEY, CDR2 SMNVEV (reference sequence). The CDR3 DNA follows: TGTGCCAGCAGTACTCAGGGGTCTTGGGCCAACTTCCTGACTTTC. As protein: CASSTQGSWANFLTF.

At least ten counts were recorded for this clonotype. The rearrangement joins TRBV6-5 to TRBJ2-1, with D perhaps given as TRBD1 or TRBD2 (5 bases each). The CDR3 sequence is 14 residues long. The germline V gene has CDR1 MNHEY and CDR2 SVGAGI. V shed 6 bases and J shed 0 bases, with 9 bases lying between them. This chain's CDR3 is CASSRDGSYNEQFF. CDR3 nucleotide sequence: TGTGCCAGCAGCAGGGACGGCTCCTACAATGAGCAGTTCTTC.

This clonotype has ten or more counts. The chain joins TRBV4-2 to TRBJ1-5; 7 bases map to TRBD1. The germline gives CDR1 LGHNA, CDR2 YNFKEQ. The CDR3 is 15 residues long. After removal of 5 bases from V and 7 bases from J, the junction contained 11 bases not matched to a gene. The CDR3 region has the DNA TGTGCCAGCAGCAAGGACGTGGAGGGGGCACAGCCCCAGCATTTT. This gives the protein CASSKDVEGAQPQHF.

By its share, this clonotype is medium-sized. The gene calls are TRBV3-1 and TRBJ2-7; D gene ambiguous. The germline V and J ends were trimmed by 0 bases and 2 bases, with 11 bases remaining between them. The CDR3 spans 15 residues. The germline V gene has CDR1 LGHDT and CDR2 YNNKEL (reference sequence). In DNA form, the CDR3 reads TGTGCCAGCAGCCAAGATTCTCAGAGAGCCTACGAGCAGTACTTC. This gives the protein CASSQDSQRAYEQYF.